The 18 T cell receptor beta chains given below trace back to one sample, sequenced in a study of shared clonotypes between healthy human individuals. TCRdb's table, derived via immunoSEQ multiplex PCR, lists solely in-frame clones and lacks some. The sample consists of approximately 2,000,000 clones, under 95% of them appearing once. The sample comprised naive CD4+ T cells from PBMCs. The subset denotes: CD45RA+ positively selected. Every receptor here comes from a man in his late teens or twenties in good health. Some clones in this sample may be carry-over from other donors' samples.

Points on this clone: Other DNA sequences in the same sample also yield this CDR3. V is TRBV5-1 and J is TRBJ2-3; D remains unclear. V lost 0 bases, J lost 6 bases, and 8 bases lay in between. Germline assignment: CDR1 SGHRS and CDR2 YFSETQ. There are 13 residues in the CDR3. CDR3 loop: CASSLAGSDTQYF. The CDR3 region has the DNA TGCGCCAGCAGCTTGGCGGGTTCGGATACGCAGTATTTT.

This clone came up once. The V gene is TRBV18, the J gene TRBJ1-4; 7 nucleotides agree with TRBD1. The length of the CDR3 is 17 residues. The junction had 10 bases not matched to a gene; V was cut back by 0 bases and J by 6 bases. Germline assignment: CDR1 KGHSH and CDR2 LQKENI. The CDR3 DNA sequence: TGTGCCAGCTCACCACCCTCCAGGGGAGGACAGGATGAAAAACTGTTTTTT. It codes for CASSPPSRGGQDEKLFF. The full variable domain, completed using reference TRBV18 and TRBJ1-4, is NAGVMQNPRHLVRRRGQEARLRCSPMKGHSHVYWYRQLPEEGLKFMVYLQKENIIDESGMPKERFSAEFPKEGPSILRIQQVVRGDSAAYFCASSPPSRGGQDEKLFFGSGTQLSVL.

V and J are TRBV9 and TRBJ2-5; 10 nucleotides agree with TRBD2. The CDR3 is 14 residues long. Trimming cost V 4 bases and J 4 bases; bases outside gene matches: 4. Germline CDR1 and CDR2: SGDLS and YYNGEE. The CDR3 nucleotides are TGTGCCAGCAGCTCCCCTAGCGGGAGAGAGACCCAGTACTTC. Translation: CASSSPSGRETQYF.

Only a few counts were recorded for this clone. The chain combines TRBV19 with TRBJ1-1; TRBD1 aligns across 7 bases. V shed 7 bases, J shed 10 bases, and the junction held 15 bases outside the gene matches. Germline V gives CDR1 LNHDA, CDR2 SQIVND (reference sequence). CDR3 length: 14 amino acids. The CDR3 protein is CASITSDRSLGAFF. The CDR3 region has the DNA TGTGCCAGTATCACTTCGGACAGGAGCCTTGGAGCTTTCTTT.

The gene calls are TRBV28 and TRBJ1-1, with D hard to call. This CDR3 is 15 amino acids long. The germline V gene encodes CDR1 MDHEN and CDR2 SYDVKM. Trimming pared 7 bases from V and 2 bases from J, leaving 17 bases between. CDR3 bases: TGTGCCAGCACCCTAGAGTGGGTCGGAAACACTGAAGCTTTCTTT. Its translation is CASTLEWVGNTEAFF.

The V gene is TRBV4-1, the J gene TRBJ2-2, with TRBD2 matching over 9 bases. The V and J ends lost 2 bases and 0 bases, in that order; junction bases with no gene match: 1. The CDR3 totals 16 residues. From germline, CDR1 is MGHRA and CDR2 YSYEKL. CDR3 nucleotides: TGCGCCAGCAGCCAACTAGCGGGACCGAACACCGGGGAGCTGTTTTTT. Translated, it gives CASSQLAGPNTGELFF.

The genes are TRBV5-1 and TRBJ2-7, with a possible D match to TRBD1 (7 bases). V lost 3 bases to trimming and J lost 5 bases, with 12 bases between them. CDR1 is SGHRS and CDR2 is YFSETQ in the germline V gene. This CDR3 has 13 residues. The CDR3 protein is CASSWGDSNEQYF. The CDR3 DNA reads TGCGCCAGCAGCTGGGGGGACAGCAACGAGCAGTACTTC.

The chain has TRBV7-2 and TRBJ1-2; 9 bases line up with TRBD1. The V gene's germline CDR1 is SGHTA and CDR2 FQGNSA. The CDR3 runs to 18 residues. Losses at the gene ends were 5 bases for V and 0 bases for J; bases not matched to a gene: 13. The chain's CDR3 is CASSRSGTGSYTNYGYTF. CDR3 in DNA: TGTGCCAGCAGCCGGTCCGGGACAGGGAGCTATACTAACTATGGCTACACCTTC.

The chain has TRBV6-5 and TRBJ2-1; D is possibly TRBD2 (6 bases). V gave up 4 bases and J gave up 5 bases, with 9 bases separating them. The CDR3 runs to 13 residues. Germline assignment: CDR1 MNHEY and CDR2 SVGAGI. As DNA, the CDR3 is TGTGCCAGCAGTTCGAGCGGGCACAATGAGCAGTTCTTC. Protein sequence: CASSSSGHNEQFF.

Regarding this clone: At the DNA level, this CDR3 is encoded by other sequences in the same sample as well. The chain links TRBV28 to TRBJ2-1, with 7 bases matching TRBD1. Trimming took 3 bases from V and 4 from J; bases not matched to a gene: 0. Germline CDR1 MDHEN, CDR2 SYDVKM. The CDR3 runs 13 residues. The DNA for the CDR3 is TGTGCCAGCAGTTTGACAGGGTACAATGAGCAGTTCTTC. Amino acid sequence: CASSLTGYNEQFF. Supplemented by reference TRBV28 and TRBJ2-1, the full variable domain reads DVKVTQSSRYLVKRTGEKVFLECVQDMDHENMFWYRQDPGLGLRLIYFSYDVKMKEKGDIPEGYSVSREKKERFSLILESASTNQTSMYLCASSLTGYNEQFFGPGTRLTVL.

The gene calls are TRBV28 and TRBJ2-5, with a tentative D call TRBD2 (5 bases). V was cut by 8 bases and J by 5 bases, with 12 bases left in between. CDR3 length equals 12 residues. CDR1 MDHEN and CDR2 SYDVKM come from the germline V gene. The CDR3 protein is CASRRGWETQYF. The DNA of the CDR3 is TGTGCCAGCCGTCGGGGTTGGGAGACCCAGTACTTC.

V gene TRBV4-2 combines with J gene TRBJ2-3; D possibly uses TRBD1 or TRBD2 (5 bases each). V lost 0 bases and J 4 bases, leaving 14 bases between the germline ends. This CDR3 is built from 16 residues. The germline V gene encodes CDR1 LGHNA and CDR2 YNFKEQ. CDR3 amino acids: CASSQERGPSPDTQYF. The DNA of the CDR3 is TGTGCCAGCAGCCAAGAAAGGGGACCATCCCCAGATACGCAGTATTTT.

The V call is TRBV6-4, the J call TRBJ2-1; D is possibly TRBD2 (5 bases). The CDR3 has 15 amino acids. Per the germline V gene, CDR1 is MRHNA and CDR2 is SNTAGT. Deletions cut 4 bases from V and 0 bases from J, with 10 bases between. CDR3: CASSVGDSSYNEQFF. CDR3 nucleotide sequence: TGTGCCAGCAGTGTGGGAGATAGCTCCTACAATGAGCAGTTCTTC.

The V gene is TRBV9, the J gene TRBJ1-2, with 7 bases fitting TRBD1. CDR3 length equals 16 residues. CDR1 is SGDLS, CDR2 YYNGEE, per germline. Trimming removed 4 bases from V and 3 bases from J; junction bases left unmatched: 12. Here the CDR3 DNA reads TGTGCCAGCAGCCCGCAGACAGGGCACGTCGACTATGGCTACACCTTC. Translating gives CASSPQTGHVDYGYTF.

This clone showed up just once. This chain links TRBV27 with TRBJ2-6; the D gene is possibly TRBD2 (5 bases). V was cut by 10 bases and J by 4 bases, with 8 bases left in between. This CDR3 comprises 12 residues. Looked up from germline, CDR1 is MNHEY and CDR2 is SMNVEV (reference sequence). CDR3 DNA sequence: TGTGCCACCCCGGGGGGGGCCAACGTCCTGACTTTC. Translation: CATPGGANVLTF.

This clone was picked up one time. The CDR3 nucleotides are TGTGCCAGCTCAGGTAGAGCGGGAGGAGCCACAGATACGCAGTATTTT. It is translated as CASSGRAGGATDTQYF. The chain uses TRBV18 and TRBJ2-3; TRBD2 aligns across 9 bases. Germline V gene sequence: CDR1 KGHSH, CDR2 LQKENI. The J segment lost 2 bases and the V segment lost 5 bases, leaving 8 bases of the junction unmatched. The CDR3 has 16 amino acids.

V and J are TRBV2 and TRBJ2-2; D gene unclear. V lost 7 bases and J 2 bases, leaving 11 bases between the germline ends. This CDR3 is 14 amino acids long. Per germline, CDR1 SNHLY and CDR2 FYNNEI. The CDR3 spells CASTYGLNTGELFF. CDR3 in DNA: TGTGCCAGCACTTACGGGCTCAACACCGGGGAGCTGTTTTTT.

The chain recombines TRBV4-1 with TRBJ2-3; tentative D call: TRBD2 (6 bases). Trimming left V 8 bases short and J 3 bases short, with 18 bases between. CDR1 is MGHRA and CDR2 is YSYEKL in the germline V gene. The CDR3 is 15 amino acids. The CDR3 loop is CASGPGGRGTDTQYF. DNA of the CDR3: TGCGCCAGCGGCCCCGGGGGTCGAGGGACAGATACGCAGTATTTT.